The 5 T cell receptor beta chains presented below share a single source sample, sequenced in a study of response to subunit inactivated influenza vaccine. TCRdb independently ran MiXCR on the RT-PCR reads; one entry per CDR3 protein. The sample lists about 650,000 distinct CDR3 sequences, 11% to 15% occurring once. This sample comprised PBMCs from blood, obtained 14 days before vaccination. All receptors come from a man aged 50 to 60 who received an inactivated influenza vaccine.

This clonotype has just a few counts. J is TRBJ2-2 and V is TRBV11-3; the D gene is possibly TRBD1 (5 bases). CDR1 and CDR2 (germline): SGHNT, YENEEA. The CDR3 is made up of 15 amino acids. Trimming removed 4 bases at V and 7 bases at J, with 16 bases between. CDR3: CASSSRGPAGGELFF. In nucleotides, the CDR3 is TGTGCCAGCAGCTCTAGGGGTCCCGCCGGCGGGGAGCTGTTTTTT.

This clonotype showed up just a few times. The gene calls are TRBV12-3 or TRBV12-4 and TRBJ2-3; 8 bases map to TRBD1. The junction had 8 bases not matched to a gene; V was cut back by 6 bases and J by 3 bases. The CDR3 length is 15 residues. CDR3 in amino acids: CASRSRTGGTDTQYF. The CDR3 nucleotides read TGTGCCAGCAGATCACGAACAGGGGGAACAGATACGCAGTATTTT.

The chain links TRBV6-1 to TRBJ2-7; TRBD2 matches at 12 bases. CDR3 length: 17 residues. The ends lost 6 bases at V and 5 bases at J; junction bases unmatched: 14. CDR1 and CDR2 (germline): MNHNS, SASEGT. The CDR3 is CASSFLRLAGVSHEQYF. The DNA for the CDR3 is TGTGCCAGCAGCTTCCTAAGACTAGCGGGAGTTTCCCACGAGCAGTACTTC.

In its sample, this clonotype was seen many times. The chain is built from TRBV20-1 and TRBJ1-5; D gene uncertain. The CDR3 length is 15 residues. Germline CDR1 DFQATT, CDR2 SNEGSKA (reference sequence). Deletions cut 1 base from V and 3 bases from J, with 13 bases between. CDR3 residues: CSARGSAGFNQPQHF. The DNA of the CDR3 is TGCAGTGCTAGAGGAAGCGCGGGATTCAATCAGCCCCAGCATTTT.

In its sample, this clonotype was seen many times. CDR3 in DNA: TGTGCCAGCAGCTTGGTAGCAGGGCAAATCTACGAGCAGTACTTC. Amino acid sequence: CASSLVAGQIYEQYF. The V gene is TRBV5-5, the J gene TRBJ2-7; possibly TRBD1 for D (5 bases). V was shortened by 0 bases and J by 3 bases, with 13 bases between the two germline ends. Germline V CDR1 and CDR2: SGHKS, YYEKEE (reference sequence). This CDR3 has 15 amino acids.